This T cell receptor beta chain is from a study of blood T cell repertoires in COVID-19. In the study overall: Donors in the United States, Italy and Spain gave samples during acute or convalescent COVID-19. Sources were T cells, B-cell-depleted T cells, or PBMCs; the material itself was cDNA or gDNA.

Germline assignment: CDR1 MDHEN and CDR2 SYDVKM. The CDR3 loop spans 13 amino acids. The V gene end was trimmed by 7 bases and the J gene end by 6 bases; junction bases not matched to a gene: 9. The authors' processing: The authors estimated nucleated cell counts from reference gene primer amplification. The table came from immunoSEQ multiplex PCR; TCRdb's copy has only in-frame clones and leaves some out. The V and J calls and clone size are taken from that table; D and trimming were inferred from the DNA. The table shows 90,000 to 150,000 clones, with over 75% occurring only once. The sequencing sample was made of peripheral blood. The clonotype was recovered from a man aged 65 to 85 with active or convalescent COVID-19. This chain connects TRBV28 to TRBJ2-7, with 7 bases identical to TRBD1. The CDR3 DNA reads as TGTGCCAGCACCTATCCCCGGGACAGCGAGCAGTACTTC. Its translation is CASTYPRDSEQYF.